The 25 T cell receptor beta chains below were found in one sample sequenced in a study of CD8+ T cells in alopecia areata. As the sequencing template, cDNA was produced by extracting RNA and reverse transcribing it. The data were produced by immunoSEQ multiplex PCR, yet TCRdb's version contains in-frame clones alone and is incomplete. Of 250,000 or so clones in the sample, 67% were seen once. Specimen: CD4+ T cells sorted from blood, collected at week 0. The receptors come from a human donor with alopecia areata.

This clone has only a few counts. V usage is TRBV11-2 and J usage is TRBJ2-7; D gene unclear. The V gene lost 5 bases and the J gene lost 3 bases, with 17 bases spanning the gap. The CDR3 spans 15 residues. The germline V gene encodes CDR1 SGHAT and CDR2 FQNNGV. The CDR3 DNA reads as TGTGCCAGCAGCGGCCGGGCCCGGAAAAACTACGAGCAGTACTTC. Its translation is CASSGRARKNYEQYF.

In this sample, this clone turned up a few times. This chain links TRBV29-1 with TRBJ2-7, with D possibly matching TRBD2 (6 bases). The germline CDR1 and CDR2 sequences are SQVTM and ANQGSEA. The CDR3 consists of 13 residues. V lost 3 bases and J lost 7, with 16 bases in between. CDR3 amino acids: CSVDEGLGGEQYF. The DNA of the CDR3 is TGCAGCGTTGACGAGGGACTCGGAGGTGAGCAGTACTTC.

The chain carries TRBV1 and TRBJ1-4; the table names TRBD1, a call not compared with the DNA. TRBV1 is termed a pseudogene. The CDR3 totals 15 residues. The CDR3 spells CTSSSHPGHGEKLFF. The CDR3 bases are TGCACCAGCAGCTCCCACCCGGGACATGGCGAAAAACTGTTTTTT.

This clone showed up just a few times. This chain joins TRBV30 and TRBJ1-1, with D unresolved. The CDR3 has 14 residues. Trimming stripped 2 bases from V and 6 bases from J, with 16 bases between. From germline, CDR1 is GTSNPN and CDR2 SVGIG (reference sequence). The DNA for the CDR3 is TGTGCCTGGAGTTTGTCCGGCCTTGTCGCTGAAGCTTTCTTT. This translates into CAWSLSGLVAEAFF.

This clone appeared a single time. V usage is TRBV6-5 and J usage is TRBJ2-7; TRBD1 matches at 8 bases. The CDR3 length is 16 residues. CDR1 is MNHEY, CDR2 SVGAGI, per germline. Trimming removed 0 bases from V and 3 bases from J; junction bases left unmatched: 7. In DNA form, the CDR3 reads TGTGCCAGCAGTTACTCGATTGGGACAGGTAACTACGAGCAGTACTTC. Residues: CASSYSIGTGNYEQYF.

V usage is TRBV7-9 and J usage is TRBJ1-1; the match to TRBD1 covers 8 bases. Germline V CDR1 and CDR2: SEHNR, FQNEAQ (reference sequence). V lost 5 bases to trimming and J lost 1 base; unmatched junction nucleotides: 6. The CDR3 spans 15 residues. CDR3 bases: TGTGCCAGCAGCCACGTGGGACAGGCGAACACTGAAGCTTTCTTT. This translates into CASSHVGQANTEAFF.

This chain links TRBV29-1 with TRBJ2-5, with D perhaps TRBD2 (7 bases). There are 12 residues in the CDR3. The germline V and J ends were trimmed by 5 bases and 5 bases, with 12 bases remaining between them. Looked up from germline, CDR1 is SQVTM and CDR2 is ANQGSEA. CDR3 in DNA: TGCAGCGTTCGGGGGGCCCCGGAGACCCAGTACTTC. Translated: CSVRGAPETQYF.

This clone was counted once. J is TRBJ2-1 and V is TRBV9; TRBD1 might be the D (6 bases). CDR1 is SGDLS, CDR2 YYNGEE, per germline. The CDR3 sequence is 14 residues long. V was pared by 4 bases and J by 8 bases, with 16 bases between. DNA for the CDR3: TGTGCCAGCAGCCCACATACAGGGAGCGATGAGCAGTTCTTC. As protein: CASSPHTGSDEQFF.

The CDR3 coding sequence is TGTGCCAGCAATGTAGGGACAGACCATTATGGCTACACCTTC. Translation: CASNVGTDHYGYTF. This sequence joins TRBV2 and TRBJ1-2; 7 bases match TRBD1. Germline CDR1 SNHLY, CDR2 FYNNEI. The CDR3 covers 14 residues. The trim removed 7 bases at V and 5 bases at J, leaving 10 bases unmatched.

This clone was recorded once. V gene TRBV30 combines with J gene TRBJ1-2; 9 bases line up with TRBD1. Germline assignment: CDR1 GTSNPN and CDR2 SVGIG (reference sequence). Germline trimming cut 4 bases from V and 0 bases from J; bases unmatched to any gene: 6. CDR3 length equals 15 residues. The CDR3 region is CAWNRDRASNYGYTF. The CDR3 DNA sequence: TGTGCCTGGAACCGGGACAGGGCTTCTAACTATGGCTACACCTTC.

CDR3 loop: CASSRGTGSNQPQHF. The CDR3 nucleotides read TGTGCCAGTAGTAGAGGGACAGGGAGCAATCAGCCCCAGCATTTT. The gene calls are TRBV19 and TRBJ1-5, with 9 bases lining up with TRBD1. From germline, CDR1 is LNHDA and CDR2 SQIVND (reference sequence). CDR3 size: 15 residues. The ends lost 4 bases at V and 1 base at J; junction bases unmatched: 2. Using reference TRBV19 and TRBJ1-5 for the parts outside the CDR3, the full variable domain is DGGITQSPKYLFRKEGQNVTLSCEQNLNHDAMYWYRQDPGQGLRLIYYSQIVNDFQKGDIAEGYSVSREKKESFPLTVTSAQKNPTAFYLCASSRGTGSNQPQHFGDGTRLSIL.

The V and J genes are TRBV19 and TRBJ1-2; D is uncertain. The V gene's germline CDR1 is LNHDA and CDR2 SQIVND (reference sequence). The CDR3 is 14 amino acids. The ends were cut back, 4 bases at V and 2 bases at J, with 11 bases in the middle. DNA for the CDR3: TGTGCCAGTAGTACCTCAACGGGGAACTATGGCTACACCTTC. Translation: CASSTSTGNYGYTF.

With regard to this clone: This may be a read error, as it is one base from a much larger clone. The J gene is TRBJ1-5, the V gene TRBV7-2; D remains unclear. The germline V gene has CDR1 SGHTA and CDR2 FQGNSA. V dropped 1 base and J dropped 5 bases, with 3 bases sitting between them. The CDR3 covers 12 residues. CDR3 residues: CASSLEDQPQHF. CDR3 DNA: TGTGCCAGCAGCTTAGAGGATCAGCCCCAGCATTTT.

This clone was observed once. The rearrangement joins TRBV9 to TRBJ1-6; 7 bases line up with TRBD1. Trimming cost V 0 bases and J 0 bases; bases outside gene matches: 6. The germline V gene has CDR1 SGDLS and CDR2 YYNGEE. This CDR3 spans 18 amino acids. The CDR3 DNA follows: TGTGCCAGCAGCGTAGGAGACAGGGAGGCCTCCTATAATTCACCCCTCCACTTT. Protein: CASSVGDREASYNSPLHF.

This clone has a single count. V usage is TRBV7-2 and J usage is TRBJ2-1; maybe TRBD2 (6 bases). V was pared by 4 bases and J by 4 bases, with 14 bases between. This CDR3 has 15 amino acids. CDR1 is SGHTA, CDR2 FQGNSA, per germline. The CDR3 sequence is CASSYLGGRYNEQFF. The CDR3, as DNA: TGTGCCAGCAGCTACCTGGGGGGAAGATACAATGAGCAGTTCTTC. Full variable domain (outside the CDR3, taken from reference TRBV7-2 and TRBJ2-1): GAGVSQSPSNKVTEKGKDVELRCDPISGHTALYWYRQSLGQGLEFLIYFQGNSAPDKSGLPSDRFSAERTGGSVSTLTIQRTQQEDSAVYLCASSYLGGRYNEQFFGPGTRLTVL.

The chain has TRBV2 and TRBJ1-4; D not certain. The CDR3 runs to 12 residues. V was pared by 6 bases and J by 8 bases, with 10 bases between. Per the germline V gene, CDR1 is SNHLY and CDR2 is FYNNEI. CDR3 in DNA: TGTGCCAGCAGGGTGTTTCAAGAAAAACTGTTTTTT. This gives the protein CASRVFQEKLFF.

This chain connects TRBV29-1 to TRBJ2-5; D may be TRBD2 (5 bases). This CDR3 spans 12 amino acids. The germline V gene encodes CDR1 SQVTM and CDR2 ANQGSEA. CDR3 region: CSAGVLQETQYF. The CDR3 nucleotides are TGCAGTGCGGGCGTTCTCCAAGAGACCCAGTACTTC.

Notes on this clone: The sample holds other DNA sequences that translate to the same CDR3. The V and J genes are TRBV5-4 and TRBJ1-1; D ambiguous. The CDR3 length is 14 residues. Germline V gene lookup returns CDR1 SGHNT and CDR2 YYREEE (reference sequence). Trimming left V 1 base short and J 0 bases short, with 7 bases between. The CDR3 DNA reads TGTGCCAGCAGCTTGACCGGGGTGAACACTGAAGCTTTCTTT. It translates to CASSLTGVNTEAFF.

The chain has TRBV30 and TRBJ2-4, with D perhaps matching TRBD1 (6 bases). There are 14 residues in the CDR3. The ends were cut back, 1 base at V and 0 bases at J, with 7 bases in the middle. Germline CDR1 GTSNPN, CDR2 SVGIG (reference sequence). The CDR3 DNA reads TGTGCCTGGAGTGGAGGGGGAGCCAAAAACATTCAGTACTTC. Translation gives CAWSGGGAKNIQYF.

The chain carries TRBV5-1 and TRBJ1-6; TRBD1 aligns across 11 bases. The CDR3 extends over 15 amino acids. Germline CDR1 is SGHRS and CDR2 is YFSETQ. The V and J ends lost 4 bases and 10 bases, in that order; junction bases with no gene match: 7. CDR3 amino acids: CASSLGQGAGSPLHF. The DNA of the CDR3 is TGCGCCAGCAGCCTCGGACAGGGGGCTGGATCACCCCTCCACTTT.

This clone was observed a few times. This chain uses TRBV7-2 with TRBJ1-5; D unclear. The CDR3 runs 13 residues. Germline V gives CDR1 SGHTA, CDR2 FQGNSA. The V end lost 0 bases, the J end lost 7 bases, and 7 bases lay between the germline ends. The CDR3 is CASSLAIRQPQHF. DNA for the CDR3: TGTGCCAGCAGCTTAGCCATACGACAGCCCCAGCATTTT.

J is TRBJ2-5 and V is TRBV7-9; D call uncertain. The closer fit of TRBJ2-7 to the DNA end suggests the J call may be wrong. The V gene's germline CDR1 is SEHNR and CDR2 FQNEAQ (reference sequence). The CDR3 covers 15 residues. This CDR3 is CASSLDGFSSYEQYF. The CDR3 region has the DNA TGTGCCAGCAGCTTAGACGGGTTCAGCTCCTACGAGCAGTACTTC.

A remark on this clone: Other DNA sequences in this specimen translate into the identical CDR3. V gene TRBV9 combines with J gene TRBJ1-5; D is ambiguous. The CDR3 contains 13 residues. Germline CDR1 is SGDLS and CDR2 is YYNGEE. V lost 2 bases and J lost 1, with 4 bases in between. The CDR3 reads CASSVGSNQPQHF. CDR3 DNA: TGTGCCAGCAGCGTGGGGAGCAATCAGCCCCAGCATTTT. Using reference TRBV9 and TRBJ1-5 for the parts outside the CDR3, the full variable domain is DSGVTQTPKHLITATGQRVTLRCSPRSGDLSVYWYQQSLDQGLQFLIQYYNGEERAKGNILERFSAQQFPDLHSELNLSSLELGDSALYFCASSVGSNQPQHFGDGTRLSIL.

The CDR3 DNA reads TGTGCCAGCAGCTTGGGCGGGACAGGGAGACACGAGCAGTACTTC. It translates to CASSLGGTGRHEQYF. The chain recombines TRBV5-6 with TRBJ2-7; 9 bases align to TRBD1. The CDR3 is 15 amino acids. V was clipped by 0 bases and J by 5 bases; unmatched bases: 6. CDR1 is SGHDT, CDR2 YYEEEE, per germline.

A single count supports this clone. J is TRBJ2-4 and V is TRBV5-1, with D tentatively TRBD2 (6 bases). Germline CDR1 is SGHRS and CDR2 is YFSETQ. V dropped 0 bases and J dropped 7 bases, with 11 bases sitting between them. CDR3 length equals 14 residues. CDR3 sequence: CASSLERAANIQYF. The CDR3 DNA reads TGCGCCAGCAGCTTGGAGCGGGCCGCGAACATTCAGTACTTC.